Given below is one T cell receptor (beta chain) in context. Its cognate antigen is unknown. V shed 4 bases and J 2 bases; nucleotides not matched to a gene: 4. Germline CDR1 SGHAT, CDR2 FQNNGV. The length of the CDR3 is 15 residues. Sequencing was performed with immunoSEQ multiplex PCR; in TCRdb, only in-frame clones are kept and a portion is missing. Of some 45,000 clones in the sample, around nine tenths are singletons; the top ten hold 20% to 30%. Time point reported: pretreatment peripheral blood. These data originate in a study of PD-L1 blockade in urothelial cancer. Points from the study as a whole: Lower than median blood TCR clonality before treatment predicted better survival.

The source material was PBMCs, sampled around atezolizumab (anti-PD-L1) treatment. This chain links TRBV11-2 with TRBJ2-1; TRBD2 matches at 8 bases. This TCR was recovered from a donor over 35 with urothelial cancer. The CDR3 protein is CASSYSGGTYNEQFF. The CDR3 region has the DNA TGTGCCAGCAGCTATTCGGGGGGGACCTACAATGAGCAGTTCTTC.